These 19 T cell receptor beta chains came from one sample sequenced in a study of lymphopenia after photon versus proton radiotherapy. Sequencing used immunoSEQ multiplex PCR; TCRdb keeps in-frame clones, though not all of them. The sample gives approximately 62,000 clones, roughly 84% of which show up once; 2.1% is in the top ten. Here the sequenced sample was peripheral blood, taken from a patient treated with proton-based radiotherapy. The receptors shown here come from a man in his sixties with pancreatic cancer.

The rearrangement links TRBV6-5 to TRBJ1-1; D gene unclear. Trimming took off 1 base at V and 0 bases at J, with 6 bases between the two ends. The germline CDR1 and CDR2 sequences are MNHEY and SVGAGI. CDR3 size: 14 residues. CDR3 in amino acids: CASSYWSLNTEAFF. The CDR3 DNA reads TGTGCCAGCAGTTACTGGAGTCTGAACACTGAAGCTTTCTTT.

This rearrangement joins TRBV5-1 to TRBJ1-2, with unresolved D. Per germline, CDR1 SGHRS and CDR2 YFSETQ. This CDR3 is built from 13 residues. Trimming took 2 bases from V and 0 from J, leaving 5 bases between them. The CDR3 is CASSFTANYGYTF. The CDR3, as DNA: TGCGCCAGCAGCTTTACTGCTAACTATGGCTACACCTTC.

V and J are TRBV7-9 and TRBJ2-5; 7 bases match TRBD1. This CDR3 has 15 amino acids. CDR1 SEHNR and CDR2 FQNEAQ come from the germline V gene (reference sequence). Losses at the gene ends were 6 bases for V and 2 bases for J; bases not matched to a gene: 9. The CDR3 nucleotides read TGTGCCAGCAGTCCACTCGGGGACAGTCAAGAGACCCAGTACTTC. This gives the protein CASSPLGDSQETQYF.

This chain joins TRBV29-1 and TRBJ2-3, with 7 positions matching TRBD2. Germline CDR1 SQVTM, CDR2 ANQGSEA. The CDR3 length is 12 residues. With 7 bases clipped from V and 5 bases from J, the junction kept 6 bases outside the gene matches. CDR3 region: CSEGGHGDTQYF. The CDR3 bases are TGCAGCGAGGGAGGGCATGGAGATACGCAGTATTTT.

The chain employs TRBV19 and TRBJ2-5; D tentatively fits TRBD1 or TRBD2 (5 bases each). V shed 4 bases and J shed 5 bases, with 17 bases lying between them. The CDR3 is 15 amino acids. Germline V gene sequence: CDR1 LNHDA, CDR2 SQIVND (reference sequence). CDR3 sequence (DNA): TGTGCCAGTAGTAGCCGGGACCTAAGAGGGGAGACCCAGTACTTC. The encoded protein is CASSSRDLRGETQYF. The full variable domain, its missing parts supplied by reference TRBV19 and TRBJ2-5, is DGGITQSPKYLFRKEGQNVTLSCEQNLNHDAMYWYRQDPGQGLRLIYYSQIVNDFQKGDIAEGYSVSREKKESFPLTVTSAQKNPTAFYLCASSSRDLRGETQYFGPGTRLLVL.

CDR3 bases: TGTGCCAGCGGAAAGGGGGGGAACACTGAAGCTTTCTTT. Its translation: CASGKGGNTEAFF. The J gene is TRBJ1-1, the V gene TRBV2, with D possibly being TRBD1 (6 bases). V was trimmed by 8 bases and J by 1 base, leaving 11 bases between them. Germline V gene data show CDR1 as SNHLY and CDR2 as FYNNEI. The CDR3 loop spans 13 amino acids. Complete variable domain (other parts from reference TRBV2 and TRBJ1-1): EPEVTQTPSHQVTQMGQEVILRCVPISNHLYFYWYRQILGQKVEFLVSFYNNEISEKSEIFDDQFSVERPDGSNFTLKIRSTKLEDSAMYFCASGKGGNTEAFFGQGTRLTVV.

This clone came up a few times. The rearrangement joins TRBV7-9 to TRBJ1-1; D gene ambiguous. Germline CDR1 is SEHNR and CDR2 is FQNEAQ (reference sequence). The CDR3 covers 9 residues. V gave up 5 bases and J gave up 11 bases, with 6 bases separating them. CDR3 in amino acids: CASSREAFF. For the CDR3, the DNA is TGTGCCAGCAGCCGAGAGGCTTTCTTT.

The chain carries TRBV15 and TRBJ2-5; maybe TRBD1 (7 bases). The V end lost 6 bases, the J end lost 5 bases, and 19 bases lay between the germline ends. CDR1 and CDR2 (germline): LNHNV, YYDKDF (reference sequence). The CDR3 extends over 15 amino acids. The CDR3, as DNA: TGTGCCACCAGTCTCCTGGAGGGGGCGCTGGAGACCCAGTACTTC. As protein: CATSLLEGALETQYF. The full variable domain, completed using reference TRBV15 and TRBJ2-5, is DAMVIQNPRYQVTQFGKPVTLSCSQTLNHNVMYWYQQKSSQAPKLLFHYYDKDFNNEADTPDNFQSRRPNTSFCFLDIRSPGLGDTAMYLCATSLLEGALETQYFGPGTRLLVL.

This chain links TRBV7-2 with TRBJ2-1; TRBD1 matches 8 bases. This CDR3 region has 15 residues. The V gene end was trimmed by 1 base and the J gene end by 8 bases; junction bases not matched to a gene: 7. The germline V gene encodes CDR1 SGHTA and CDR2 FQGNSA. The CDR3: CASSLVRQGPYEQFF. The CDR3 coding sequence is TGTGCCAGCAGCTTAGTCCGACAGGGGCCTTATGAGCAGTTCTTC.

The genes are TRBV6-5 and TRBJ1-1; 7 positions match TRBD1. V lost 8 bases, J lost 6 bases, and 12 bases stayed unmatched. Per germline, CDR1 MNHEY and CDR2 SVGAGI. The CDR3 runs to 14 residues. The CDR3 is CASGQRGLAAEAFF. The CDR3 DNA follows: TGTGCCAGCGGCCAAAGGGGGCTGGCGGCTGAAGCTTTCTTT.

CDR3: CASSHRANLKINTGELFF. Written as DNA, the CDR3 is TGTGCCAGCAGTCACAGGGCGAACCTGAAGATTAACACCGGGGAGCTGTTTTTT. The V gene is TRBV27, the J gene TRBJ2-2, with D possibly matching TRBD1 (6 bases). Germline V CDR1 and CDR2: MNHEY, SMNVEV (reference sequence). The CDR3 has 18 amino acids. Trimming took off 5 bases at V and 2 bases at J, with 21 bases between the two ends.

This chain connects TRBV29-1 to TRBJ2-3; 8 bases are a match to TRBD2. The V gene's germline CDR1 is SQVTM and CDR2 ANQGSEA. This CDR3 is built from 14 residues. V was pared by 5 bases and J by 2 bases, with 6 bases of the junction left unmatched. The CDR3 is CSVKASGSTDTQYF. DNA of the CDR3: TGCAGCGTTAAGGCTAGCGGGTCCACAGATACGCAGTATTTT.

This clone has only one observation. The chain employs TRBV5-4 and TRBJ2-1, with 14 bases lining up with TRBD2. This CDR3 is built from 15 residues. The trim removed 0 bases at V and 13 bases at J, leaving 6 bases unmatched. Germline-derived CDR1 and CDR2 are SGHNT and YYREEE (reference sequence). CDR3 in DNA: TGTGCCAGCAGCTTGGCGACTAGCGGGAGGGCCGATCAGTTCTTC. Translating it yields CASSLATSGRADQFF.

The chain employs TRBV11-2 and TRBJ2-7, with 9 bases identical to TRBD1. V dropped 6 bases and J dropped 3; count of bases not matched to a gene: 9. Germline values: CDR1 SGHAT, CDR2 FQNNGV. CDR3 size: 15 residues. The CDR3 DNA reads as TGTGCCAGCAGTCGTTCGGGGACAGGGAGCTACGAGCAGTACTTC. This translates into CASSRSGTGSYEQYF.

This clone was seen once. The chain joins TRBV5-1 to TRBJ2-5; TRBD2 aligns across 7 bases. The V gene end was trimmed by 1 base and the J gene end by 1 base; junction bases not matched to a gene: 7. CDR3 length: 16 residues. The germline V gene has CDR1 SGHRS and CDR2 YFSETQ. CDR3 in DNA: TGCGCCAGCAGCTTGACCCCTAGCGGACCCCAAGAGACCCAGTACTTC. The encoded protein is CASSLTPSGPQETQYF.

This clone was seen just once. The rearrangement joins TRBV10-3 to TRBJ2-3, with a tentative D call TRBD2 (7 bases). Trimming shortened V by 11 bases and J by 0 bases, and 18 bases separated the two germline ends. Germline CDR1 and CDR2: ENHRY and SYGVKD. This CDR3 is built from 15 residues. The CDR3 DNA reads as TGTGCCTCCACCCCAAGCGGGACAAGCACAGATACGCAGTATTTT. It encodes CASTPSGTSTDTQYF.

This clone showed up just once. The chain has TRBV30 and TRBJ1-2; D is possibly TRBD1 (5 bases). The CDR3 loop spans 15 amino acids. Germline lookup yields CDR1 GTSNPN and CDR2 SVGIG (reference sequence). V was cut by 1 base and J by 0 bases, with 12 bases left in between. The CDR3 spells CAWSDRWGANYGYTF. The CDR3 nucleotides are TGTGCCTGGAGTGACAGGTGGGGAGCTAACTATGGCTACACCTTC.

This chain connects TRBV20-1 to TRBJ1-2; no firm D call. CDR3 length: 10 residues. V lost 6 bases and J 7 bases, leaving 9 bases between the germline ends. The V gene's germline CDR1 is DFQATT and CDR2 SNEGSKA (reference sequence). This chain's CDR3 is CSATLAGYTF. CDR3 nucleotides: TGCAGTGCAACACTCGCTGGCTACACCTTC.

The rearrangement links TRBV6-4 to TRBJ1-1; unclear D gene. Germline V gene lookup returns CDR1 MRHNA and CDR2 SNTAGT. V shed 2 bases and J shed 1 base, with 11 bases lying between them. CDR3 length: 15 amino acids. CDR3 sequence: CASSDLHYPNTEAFF. The CDR3 nucleotides read TGTGCCAGCAGTGACCTCCACTATCCGAACACTGAAGCTTTCTTT.